Sequencing of this TCR beta chain was carried out in a study of beta chain features in type 1 diabetes. About the research overall: Researchers looked at some 99 million sorted cells across all samples. Study-wide points: The similarity of naive, central memory and Treg TCRB repertoires appeared greater among patients than among healthy donors.

Sequencing targeted expressed TCRB transcripts, as all isolated RNA had been reverse transcribed. The table came from immunoSEQ multiplex PCR; TCRdb's copy has only in-frame clones and leaves some out. The profile covers some 900,000 clones, with roughly 17% appearing a single time and 0.02% to 0.025% taken by the ten largest. The CDR3 covers 18 residues. CDR1 and CDR2 from the germline V gene are LNHNV and YYDKDF (reference sequence). V was trimmed by 4 bases and J by 0 bases, leaving 19 bases between them. Cells sorted by CD45RO/CCR7/CD25/CD127/CD95/CD27 comprised CD4+ naive, central memory, regulatory and stem cell-like memory cells. On this clone: Its antigen is unidentified.

This TCR was recovered from a woman between 18 and 30 years old in good health. The V and J genes are TRBV15 and TRBJ1-5; no reliable D call. Sequencing was carried out using naive CD4+ T cells from blood. The CDR3 coding sequence is TGTGCCACCAGCACGTTAGAGTGGGCGGGCAATAGCAATCAGCCCCAGCATTTT. This translates into CATSTLEWAGNSNQPQHF.